These 30 T cell receptor beta chains were sequenced from one sample in a study of CD8 T cells in Susac syndrome. Reverse transcription of 0.5 to 1 ug RNA was performed with random hexamers. TCRdb reprocessed the immunoSEQ multiplex PCR reads with MiXCR, giving one entry per CDR3 protein. The sample yields more than 200,000 distinct CDR3 sequences, around 90% seen once. The sequenced sample was CD8+ T cells from PBMCs. The receptors shown here come from a human donor with multiple sclerosis.

V gene TRBV20-1 combines with J gene TRBJ2-7; TRBD1 matches 7 bases. V lost 6 bases to trimming and J lost 1 base; unmatched junction nucleotides: 6. CDR3 size: 13 residues. Germline values: CDR1 DFQATT, CDR2 SNEGSKA (reference sequence). The CDR3 region has the DNA TGCAGTGCGGACAGGCCCAATTCCTACGAGCAGTACTTC. This translates into CSADRPNSYEQYF.

The rearrangement links TRBV7-4 to TRBJ2-3; possible D gene TRBD2, 5 bases. The CDR3 has 16 amino acids. Germline V gene data show CDR1 as SGHVT and CDR2 as SQSDAQ. Deletions cut 1 base from V and 2 bases from J, with 13 bases between. Here the CDR3 DNA reads TGTGCCAGCAGCTTAGGTGGCGGGTTTGTCACAGATACGCAGTATTTT. It encodes CASSLGGGFVTDTQYF.

The CDR3 sequence: CASKGTSGGPGGEQYF. The CDR3 bases are TGTGCCAGCAAGGGGACTAGCGGGGGTCCCGGAGGCGAGCAGTACTTC. The J gene is TRBJ2-7, the V gene TRBV3-1; 14 bases are a match to TRBD2. Losses at the gene ends were 7 bases for V and 6 bases for J; bases not matched to a gene: 11. Germline CDR1 is LGHDT and CDR2 is YNNKEL (reference sequence). The CDR3 is 16 amino acids.

V usage is TRBV27 and J usage is TRBJ2-5, with TRBD2 matching 15 bases. The CDR3 runs 15 residues. Per the germline V gene, CDR1 is MNHEY and CDR2 is SMNVEV (reference sequence). Unmatched junction bases numbered 9, after V lost 7 bases and J lost 9 bases. CDR3: CASKVWTSGGEAQYF. DNA for the CDR3: TGTGCCAGCAAGGTCTGGACTAGCGGGGGGGAGGCCCAGTACTTC.

The chain links TRBV2 to TRBJ2-7, with D tentatively TRBD2 (7 bases). V dropped 4 bases and J dropped 5 bases, with 18 bases sitting between them. CDR3 length: 15 residues. In germline, CDR1 is SNHLY, CDR2 FYNNEI. This chain's CDR3 is CASSGAEGGEHEQYF. The DNA of the CDR3 is TGTGCCAGCAGTGGCGCGGAGGGGGGGGAACACGAGCAGTACTTC.

J is TRBJ2-4 and V is TRBV6-2 or TRBV6-3, with TRBD2 matching 8 bases. Germline V gene data show CDR1 as MNHEY and CDR2 as SVGEGT. CDR3 length: 15 amino acids. Germline trimming cut 6 bases from V and 4 bases from J; bases unmatched to any gene: 8. CDR3 DNA sequence: TGTGCCAGCAGAACTAGCGGCCGTTCAAAAAACATTCAGTACTTC. Its protein is CASRTSGRSKNIQYF.

The rearrangement uses TRBV20-1 and TRBJ1-5, with D possibly matching TRBD1 (5 bases). V was cut by 1 base and J by 5 bases, with 18 bases left in between. Germline CDR1 is DFQATT and CDR2 is SNEGSKA (reference sequence). This CDR3 has 16 amino acids. In nucleotides, the CDR3 is TGCAGTGCTAGAGGGGGCGAACAGGCCGACGATCAGCCCCAGCATTTT. Its translation is CSARGGEQADDQPQHF.

The chain uses TRBV9 and TRBJ2-5, with 7 positions matching TRBD2. This CDR3 has 17 residues. Germline CDR1 and CDR2: SGDLS and YYNGEE. V trimming: 1 base; J trimming: 3 bases; junction bases outside the gene matches: 12. The CDR3 sequence is CASSVWGGSPDKETQYF. Here the CDR3 DNA reads TGTGCCAGCAGCGTATGGGGGGGGTCCCCCGATAAAGAGACCCAGTACTTC. Based on the CDR3 plus reference TRBV9 and TRBJ2-5, the full variable domain is DSGVTQTPKHLITATGQRVTLRCSPRSGDLSVYWYQQSLDQGLQFLIQYYNGEERAKGNILERFSAQQFPDLHSELNLSSLELGDSALYFCASSVWGGSPDKETQYFGPGTRLLVL.

The rearrangement uses TRBV28 and TRBJ2-5; TRBD1 is a possible D gene (6 bases). The CDR3 is 15 amino acids. V lost 4 bases, J lost 4 bases, and 16 bases lay in between. In germline, CDR1 is MDHEN, CDR2 SYDVKM. The CDR3 DNA reads as TGTGCCAGCAGTTCAGGGGTTCAGGGTGGAGAGACCCAGTACTTC. Its translation is CASSSGVQGGETQYF.

The chain is built from TRBV6-5 and TRBJ2-2, with TRBD1 as a possible D gene (5 bases). Germline V lookup: CDR1 MNHEY, CDR2 SVGAGI. The CDR3 contains 15 residues. The V and J ends lost 2 bases and 0 bases respectively, with 7 bases between them. The CDR3 sequence: CASSYDRPNTGELFF. CDR3 nucleotides: TGTGCCAGCAGTTACGACAGACCGAACACCGGGGAGCTGTTTTTT.

The chain links TRBV20-1 to TRBJ2-3; D gene uncertain. V was trimmed by 8 bases and J by 5 bases, leaving 11 bases between them. The CDR3 loop spans 11 amino acids. Germline CDR1 and CDR2: DFQATT and SNEGSKA (reference sequence). CDR3 nucleotide sequence: TGCAGTTCCCGCTACGGAGATACGCAGTATTTT. Amino acids: CSSRYGDTQYF.

This rearrangement joins TRBV20-1 to TRBJ1-1; TRBD1 matches at 7 bases. Germline CDR1 is DFQATT and CDR2 is SNEGSKA (reference sequence). The CDR3 extends over 12 amino acids. V was pared by 5 bases and J by 11 bases, with 11 bases of the junction left unmatched. The CDR3 region has the DNA TGCAGTGCTCCTACCAACAGACAGGGCGCTTTCTTT. Translated: CSAPTNRQGAFF.

The chain has TRBV27 and TRBJ1-5, with 7 bases aligning to TRBD1. After removal of 5 bases from V and 3 bases from J, the junction contained 16 bases not matched to a gene. Germline values: CDR1 MNHEY, CDR2 SMNVEV (reference sequence). The CDR3 length is 18 residues. This chain's CDR3 is CASSPLSEQGRFNQPQHF. As DNA, the CDR3 is TGTGCCAGCAGTCCCTTATCGGAACAGGGGCGGTTCAATCAGCCCCAGCATTTT.

The chain links TRBV7-9 to TRBJ1-2; tentative D call: TRBD1 (5 bases). Trimming took off 1 base at V and 5 bases at J, with 11 bases between the two ends. There are 14 residues in the CDR3. From germline, CDR1 is SEHNR and CDR2 FQNEAQ (reference sequence). CDR3 loop: CASSLVDTLYGYTF. The CDR3 bases are TGTGCCAGCAGCTTAGTGGACACCCTGTATGGCTACACCTTC.

Only one count was recorded for this clonotype. The chain is built from TRBV2 and TRBJ2-2; weak D call: TRBD2 (5 bases). CDR3 length: 16 residues. V lost 1 base and J 2 bases, leaving 11 bases between the germline ends. Germline V gives CDR1 SNHLY, CDR2 FYNNEI. CDR3 in DNA: TGTGCCAGCAGTGAAGTGGAAGCGGCCAACACCGGGGAGCTGTTTTTT. It codes for CASSEVEAANTGELFF.

This chain uses TRBV30 with TRBJ1-1; D remains ambiguous. This CDR3 has 16 amino acids. Deletions cut 1 base from V and 0 bases from J, with 15 bases between. CDR1 is GTSNPN, CDR2 SVGIG, per germline (reference sequence). CDR3 DNA sequence: TGTGCCTGGAGTGCGGCTATAGGATTACTGAACACTGAAGCTTTCTTT. Residues: CAWSAAIGLLNTEAFF.

This clonotype is a singleton in its sample. V and J are TRBV5-6 and TRBJ2-7; a possible D gene is TRBD1 (6 bases). The CDR3 is 14 amino acids. V was trimmed by 4 bases and J by 2 bases, leaving 13 bases between them. CDR1 is SGHDT, CDR2 YYEEEE, per germline. CDR3 loop: CASSMTGTAYEQYF. The CDR3 nucleotides are TGTGCCAGCAGCATGACAGGAACAGCCTACGAGCAGTACTTC.

This chain connects TRBV19 to TRBJ2-1, with 8 bases that match TRBD2. Unmatched junction bases numbered 14, after V lost 1 base and J lost 0 bases. This CDR3 has 20 residues. From germline, CDR1 is LNHDA and CDR2 SQIVND (reference sequence). As DNA, the CDR3 is TGTGCCAGTAGTATAGCCGGTGGGGGACTAGTACGGGGCTCCTACAATGAGCAGTTCTTC. Translating gives CASSIAGGGLVRGSYNEQFF.

The gene calls are TRBV9 and TRBJ1-3, with D unclear. CDR1 and CDR2 (germline): SGDLS, YYNGEE. There are 12 residues in the CDR3. Between the trimmed V and J ends, which lost 0 bases and 4 bases, there was a span of 2 bases. CDR3 in DNA: TGTGCCAGCAGCGTAGACGGAAACACCATATATTTT. Protein sequence: CASSVDGNTIYF. Using reference TRBV9 and TRBJ1-3 for the parts outside the CDR3, the full variable domain is DSGVTQTPKHLITATGQRVTLRCSPRSGDLSVYWYQQSLDQGLQFLIQYYNGEERAKGNILERFSAQQFPDLHSELNLSSLELGDSALYFCASSVDGNTIYFGEGSWLTVV.

The V gene is TRBV11-2, the J gene TRBJ2-1; D not certain. V was cut by 3 bases and J by 5 bases, with 8 bases left in between. Germline assignment: CDR1 SGHAT and CDR2 FQNNGV. The CDR3 consists of 13 residues. Here the CDR3 reads CASSFSQHNEQFF. The CDR3 nucleotides are TGTGCCAGCAGCTTCAGCCAACACAATGAGCAGTTCTTC.

This clonotype was observed once. This sequence joins TRBV12-3 or TRBV12-4 and TRBJ1-6, with TRBD1 matching 7 bases. The trim removed 3 bases at V and 7 bases at J, leaving 12 bases unmatched. The CDR3 spans 17 residues. The CDR3 loop is CASSFYLRGQVNSPLHF. The CDR3 nucleotides read TGTGCCAGCAGTTTTTACTTACGCGGACAGGTCAATTCACCCCTCCACTTT.

V is TRBV5-1 and J is TRBJ2-6, with unresolved D. Germline V gives CDR1 SGHRS, CDR2 YFSETQ. The CDR3 covers 16 residues. V was pared by 0 bases and J by 11 bases, with 18 bases between. The CDR3 here is CASSLAGRTSLDVLTF. CDR3 DNA: TGCGCCAGCAGCTTGGCCGGCCGAACATCTTTGGACGTCCTGACTTTC. Full variable domain (remainder filled in from reference TRBV5-1 and TRBJ2-6): KAGVTQTPRYLIKTRGQQVTLSCSPISGHRSVSWYQQTPGQGLQFLFEYFSETQRNKGNFPGRFSGRQFSNSRSEMNVSTLELGDSALYLCASSLAGRTSLDVLTFGAGSRLTVL.

This chain links TRBV4-1 with TRBJ1-5; unclear D gene. This CDR3 contains 15 residues. Germline V gene data show CDR1 as MGHRA and CDR2 as YSYEKL. V was clipped by 1 base and J by 5 bases, with 12 bases between them. CDR3 region: CASSQGVGSDQPQHF. In DNA, the CDR3 is TGCGCCAGCAGCCAAGGAGTGGGGAGCGATCAGCCCCAGCATTTT.

This sequence joins TRBV6-5 and TRBJ2-1; D not resolved. Germline values: CDR1 MNHEY, CDR2 SVGAGI. V lost 5 bases to trimming and J lost 0 bases, with 8 bases between them. This CDR3 spans 14 amino acids. The CDR3 sequence is CASSRTSSYNEQFF. The CDR3 nucleotides are TGTGCCAGCAGTAGGACCAGCTCCTACAATGAGCAGTTCTTC.

The gene calls are TRBV6-5 and TRBJ2-6; D not certain. The CDR3 is 16 amino acids. The V end was cut by 6 bases, the J end by 5 bases, with 17 bases between. Germline loops: CDR1 MNHEY, CDR2 SVGAGI. The CDR3 nucleotides read TGTGCCAGCAGCTATGCGATGAACGTAAGGGCCAACGTCCTGACTTTC. This codes for CASSYAMNVRANVLTF.

The chain carries TRBV6-1 and TRBJ2-6; 8 bases agree with TRBD2. The germline V gene encodes CDR1 MNHNS and CDR2 SASEGT. There are 15 residues in the CDR3. The J segment lost 0 bases and the V segment lost 8 bases, leaving 3 bases of the junction unmatched. The CDR3 protein is CASREGVSGANVLTF. In DNA, the CDR3 is TGTGCCAGCCGGGAGGGGGTCTCTGGGGCCAACGTCCTGACTTTC.

V is TRBV5-1 and J is TRBJ2-2, with D perhaps TRBD1 (6 bases). The CDR3 extends over 16 amino acids. From germline, CDR1 is SGHRS and CDR2 YFSETQ. V was clipped by 4 bases and J by 4 bases, with 17 bases between them. The CDR3 nucleotides are TGCGCCAGCAGCATGGACCCAGGGGTGCCCACCGGGGAGCTGTTTTTT. It yields the protein CASSMDPGVPTGELFF.

V gene TRBV30 combines with J gene TRBJ1-1; D remains unclear. Trimming took off 0 bases at V and 7 bases at J, with 6 bases between the two ends. CDR1 GTSNPN and CDR2 SVGIG come from the germline V gene (reference sequence). CDR3 size: 11 residues. CDR3 residues: CAWSVGDEAFF. CDR3 sequence (DNA): TGTGCCTGGAGTGTAGGAGATGAAGCTTTCTTT.

This chain uses TRBV7-9 with TRBJ1-2; weak D call: TRBD1 (5 bases). This CDR3 spans 15 amino acids. CDR1 is SEHNR and CDR2 is FQNEAQ in the germline V gene (reference sequence). Trimming shortened V by 3 bases and J by 4 bases, and 15 bases separated the two germline ends. CDR3 coding DNA: TGTGCCAGCAGCTTCCAGACAGACCGAGCCTATGGCTACACCTTC. This encodes CASSFQTDRAYGYTF.

The chain recombines TRBV5-6 with TRBJ2-5, with 8 nucleotides matching TRBD1. Germline lookup yields CDR1 SGHDT and CDR2 YYEEEE. V was clipped by 3 bases and J by 5 bases; unmatched bases: 18. This CDR3 contains 18 residues. CDR3 sequence (DNA): TGTGCCAGCAGCTCCTATCCGACCGGGACAGGTCTACGGGAGACCCAGTACTTC. Translation gives CASSSYPTGTGLRETQYF.